The sequence of this T cell receptor beta chain was determined in a study of Tregs in tolerant kidney transplant recipients. Turning to the study itself: CD4+CD25+CD127- cells came from approximately 3-day belatacept mixed lymphocyte reactions, some with approximately 5-day graft donor restimulation. Recipient cells were told from donor cells by antibody staining. Study conclusions and caveats: This study did not directly address biological reproducibility. The small number of patients limits these findings pending further validation.

As regards this clone: Its cognate antigen is unknown.

In germline, CDR1 is SGHRS, CDR2 YFSETQ. CDR3 length: 13 amino acids. V was shortened by 7 bases and J by 4 bases, with 12 bases between the two germline ends. The table came from immunoSEQ multiplex PCR; TCRdb's copy has only in-frame clones and leaves some out. The sample includes 35,000 to 50,000 clones, 95% of them seen just once. The receptor's source is a human donor in good health. This chain connects TRBV5-1 to TRBJ1-5, with D possibly TRBD1 on 5 matching bases. The sequenced sample consisted of Tregs from blood cultured with allogeneic cells. CDR3 DNA sequence: TGCGCCAGCCGAAGAGGGGCAAATCAGCCCCAGCATTTT. Amino acid sequence: CASRRGANQPQHF. Combining the CDR3 with reference TRBV5-1 and TRBJ1-5 gives the whole variable domain KAGVTQTPRYLIKTRGQQVTLSCSPISGHRSVSWYQQTPGQGLQFLFEYFSETQRNKGNFPGRFSGRQFSNSRSEMNVSTLELGDSALYLCASRRGANQPQHFGDGTRLSIL.